One sample yielded the 8 T cell receptor beta chains listed below, sequenced in a study of immune cell composition in non-small cell lung cancer. This table comes from immunoSEQ multiplex PCR, and its TCRdb copy is limited to in-frame clones, with some not included. The sample yields some 1,600 clones, 78% seen once. The sample also formed part of further work on CD4 T cells in lung cancer.

The sequenced material came from lung tumor tissue. These receptors were obtained from a human donor with non-small cell lung cancer.

The rearrangement uses TRBV28 and TRBJ1-2; possible D gene TRBD1, 5 bases. The V gene's germline CDR1 is MDHEN and CDR2 SYDVKM. The CDR3 covers 16 residues. V was clipped by 3 bases and J by 8 bases, with 22 bases between them. CDR3 DNA: TGTGCCAGCAGTTTCCCCGCGGGGCAGGGTGGGGGGGGCTACACCTTC. Protein product: CASSFPAGQGGGGYTF.

The chain joins TRBV28 to TRBJ1-5; the D gene is possibly TRBD1 (5 bases). V lost 5 bases and J 5 bases, leaving 7 bases between the germline ends. The CDR3 is 12 amino acids. From germline, CDR1 is MDHEN and CDR2 SYDVKM. The CDR3 DNA follows: TGTGCCAGCAGTCGGGGGTATCAGCCCCAGCATTTT. Translated: CASSRGYQPQHF. Full variable domain (missing parts from reference TRBV28 and TRBJ1-5): DVKVTQSSRYLVKRTGEKVFLECVQDMDHENMFWYRQDPGLGLRLIYFSYDVKMKEKGDIPEGYSVSREKKERFSLILESASTNQTSMYLCASSRGYQPQHFGDGTRLSIL.

The chain recombines TRBV10-1 with TRBJ2-7, with 7 bases aligning to TRBD1. The germline gives CDR1 WNHNN, CDR2 SYGVQD (reference sequence). The ends lost 6 bases at V and 6 bases at J; junction bases unmatched: 5. This CDR3 spans 12 amino acids. Here the CDR3 DNA reads TGCGCCAGCAGCCGAGGGACAGCCGAGCAGTACTTC. Residues: CASSRGTAEQYF.

This rearrangement joins TRBV7-2 to TRBJ2-2; no clear D gene. CDR3 length: 17 amino acids. Germline lookup yields CDR1 SGHTA and CDR2 FQGNSA. V was shortened by 3 bases and J by 1 base, with 15 bases between the two germline ends. CDR3 loop: CASSFWLAGLNTGELFF. Written as DNA, the CDR3 is TGTGCCAGCAGCTTTTGGTTGGCAGGCCTGAACACCGGGGAGCTGTTTTTT.

CDR3 region: CATSPPGGITSPFF. The CDR3 DNA follows: TGTGCCACCAGCCCCCCCGGAGGGATCACAAGTCCGTTCTTC. The chain joins TRBV15 to TRBJ2-1; D might be TRBD2 (6 bases). CDR3 size: 14 residues. With 5 bases removed from V and 15 bases from J, the gap between germline ends came to 23 bases. From germline, CDR1 is LNHNV and CDR2 YYDKDF (reference sequence).

This clone turned up a few times. CDR3 nucleotides: TGTGCCAGCAGCTCGATAGAAGGGGGCTCTGGGGCCAACGTCCTGACTTTC. Protein product: CASSSIEGGSGANVLTF. This chain uses TRBV7-9 with TRBJ2-6; a weak D match, TRBD1 (6 bases). CDR1 and CDR2 (germline): SEHNR, FQNEAQ (reference sequence). Trimming pared 4 bases from V and 0 bases from J, leaving 13 bases between. This CDR3 is built from 17 residues. Full variable domain (remainder filled in from reference TRBV7-9 and TRBJ2-6): DTGVSQNPRHKITKRGQNVTFRCDPISEHNRLYWYRQTLGQGPEFLTYFQNEAQLEKSRLLSDRFSAERPKGSFSTLEIQRTEQGDSAMYLCASSSIEGGSGANVLTFGAGSRLTVL.

This clone was picked up one time. V is TRBV2 and J is TRBJ1-1, with no clear D. V was pared by 1 base and J by 0 bases, with 9 bases between. The CDR3 loop spans 15 amino acids. Germline V CDR1 and CDR2: SNHLY, FYNNEI. CDR3 nucleotides: TGTGCCAGCAGTGAAGAGGCAGCGATGAACACTGAAGCTTTCTTT. Translation: CASSEEAAMNTEAFF. Full variable domain (rest looked up from reference TRBV2 and TRBJ1-1): EPEVTQTPSHQVTQMGQEVILRCVPISNHLYFYWYRQILGQKVEFLVSFYNNEISEKSEIFDDQFSVERPDGSNFTLKIRSTKLEDSAMYFCASSEEAAMNTEAFFGQGTRLTVV.

A remark on this clone: At the DNA level, this CDR3 is encoded by other sequences in the same sample as well. This sequence joins TRBV7-9 and TRBJ2-5; a weak D match, TRBD2 (5 bases). Between the trimmed V and J ends, which lost 2 bases and 5 bases, there was a span of 9 bases. This CDR3 is built from 13 residues. Germline V gene data show CDR1 as SEHNR and CDR2 as FQNEAQ (reference sequence). The CDR3 protein is CASSLISGETQYF. The CDR3 region has the DNA TGTGCCAGCAGCTTAATCTCGGGGGAGACCCAGTACTTC.